Presented here are 15 T cell receptor beta chains from one specimen sequenced in a study of cytomegalovirus exposure and HLA in healthy donors. Only in-frame clones appear in the TCRdb table, and some are missing; sequencing was by immunoSEQ multiplex PCR. The sample includes about 240,000 clones, approximately 83% of them seen just once. The sample consisted of PBMCs. Receptor source: a woman aged 30 to 39 in good health and CMV-seropositive.

The chain has TRBV27 and TRBJ2-7, with TRBD1 as a possible D gene (6 bases). This CDR3 has 15 residues. V was trimmed by 6 bases and J by 4 bases, leaving 19 bases between them. Germline loops: CDR1 MNHEY, CDR2 SMNVEV (reference sequence). This CDR3 reads CASSSERGFGYEQYF. The CDR3 DNA is TGTGCCAGCAGCTCCGAAAGGGGGTTTGGTTACGAGCAGTACTTC.

This clone has only a few counts. The V call is TRBV27, the J call TRBJ1-2; 8 nucleotides agree with TRBD1. Germline CDR1 MNHEY, CDR2 SMNVEV (reference sequence). The CDR3 contains 13 residues. The V gene end was trimmed by 8 bases and the J gene end by 4 bases; junction bases not matched to a gene: 6. The CDR3 here is CASPTGQGYGYTF. CDR3 nucleotides: TGTGCCAGCCCCACCGGACAGGGCTATGGCTACACCTTC.

This chain uses TRBV19 with TRBJ1-5; 10 bases are shared with TRBD1. CDR3 length equals 13 residues. V was pared by 7 bases and J by 6 bases, with 3 bases of the junction left unmatched. CDR1 is LNHDA, CDR2 SQIVND, per germline (reference sequence). CDR3 coding DNA: TGTGCCAGTACCCGGACAGGGGGTCAGCCCCAGCATTTT. Encoded protein: CASTRTGGQPQHF.

The chain is built from TRBV30 and TRBJ2-3, with 11 nucleotides matching TRBD2. CDR1 and CDR2 from the germline V gene are GTSNPN and SVGIG (reference sequence). This CDR3 is built from 15 residues. V lost 2 bases and J lost 6; bases outside the gene matches: 7. The CDR3 here is CAWSLSGRGRDTQYF. As DNA, the CDR3 is TGTGCCTGGAGTCTTAGCGGGAGGGGTAGGGATACGCAGTATTTT.

The rearrangement links TRBV25-1 to TRBJ2-7, with D possibly matching TRBD2 (6 bases). Per the germline V gene, CDR1 is MGHDK and CDR2 is SYGVNS. The V end lost 1 base, the J end lost 3 bases, and 10 bases lay between the germline ends. The CDR3 consists of 14 residues. This chain's CDR3 is CASSEFQGGYEQYF. CDR3 nucleotides: TGTGCCAGCAGTGAATTTCAGGGAGGCTACGAGCAGTACTTC.

The count of this clone is one. The V gene is TRBV28, the J gene TRBJ2-7, with TRBD1 matching 8 bases. After removal of 4 bases from V and 0 bases from J, the junction contained 11 bases not matched to a gene. CDR3 length: 17 residues. Germline CDR1 MDHEN, CDR2 SYDVKM. The CDR3 region is CASSSPGQGEPSYEQYF. The CDR3 region has the DNA TGTGCCAGCAGTTCCCCTGGACAGGGTGAGCCCTCCTACGAGCAGTACTTC.

The gene calls are TRBV5-8 and TRBJ1-1; D call uncertain. Germline CDR1 and CDR2: SGHTS and YDEGEE. V gave up 2 bases and J gave up 6 bases, with 11 bases separating them. The CDR3 is 13 amino acids. The CDR3: CASSLKGRAEAFF. CDR3 coding DNA: TGTGCCAGCAGCTTAAAAGGGAGAGCTGAAGCTTTCTTT.

The chain recombines TRBV28 with TRBJ2-5; TRBD2 aligns across 8 bases. Germline V gene data show CDR1 as MDHEN and CDR2 as SYDVKM. CDR3 length: 13 amino acids. V trimming: 7 bases; J trimming: 8 bases; junction bases outside the gene matches: 9. The CDR3 DNA reads TGTGCCAGCACAGGGCGGGAGGATTATACCCAGTACTTC. Translated, it gives CASTGREDYTQYF.

The chain's CDR3 is CASSLWDRPYEQYF. CDR3 nucleotide sequence: TGTGCCAGCAGTTTATGGGACAGGCCCTACGAGCAGTACTTC. This sequence joins TRBV28 and TRBJ2-7; TRBD1 matches 7 bases. The CDR3 totals 14 residues. V trimming: 0 bases; J trimming: 2 bases; junction bases outside the gene matches: 1. Germline assignment: CDR1 MDHEN and CDR2 SYDVKM. Full variable domain (remainder filled in from reference TRBV28 and TRBJ2-7): DVKVTQSSRYLVKRTGEKVFLECVQDMDHENMFWYRQDPGLGLRLIYFSYDVKMKEKGDIPEGYSVSREKKERFSLILESASTNQTSMYLCASSLWDRPYEQYFGPGTRLTVT.

The V and J genes are TRBV12-5 and TRBJ2-1; the D gene is possibly TRBD2 (6 bases). From germline, CDR1 is LGHNT and CDR2 FRNRAP. V gave up 4 bases and J gave up 6 bases, with 13 bases separating them. The CDR3 covers 14 residues. The CDR3 protein is CASGYWSSGNEQFF. The CDR3 DNA is TGTGCTAGTGGTTATTGGAGTAGCGGCAATGAGCAGTTCTTC.

This clone was seen a few times. The CDR3 loop reads CASSQEYNEKLFF. CDR3 DNA: TGCGCCAGCAGCCAAGAGTATAATGAAAAACTGTTTTTT. The V gene is TRBV4-1, the J gene TRBJ1-4, with D uncertain. CDR1 and CDR2 from the germline V gene are MGHRA and YSYEKL. CDR3 length: 13 amino acids. V was cut by 0 bases and J by 4 bases, with 3 bases left in between.

V gene TRBV28 combines with J gene TRBJ1-5; D gene ambiguous. The CDR3 has 12 amino acids. Germline assignment: CDR1 MDHEN and CDR2 SYDVKM. V was pared by 4 bases and J by 7 bases, with 8 bases between. CDR3 loop: CASSSEQQPQHF. The CDR3, as DNA: TGTGCCAGCAGTTCCGAACAACAGCCCCAGCATTTT.

The gene calls are TRBV7-6 and TRBJ2-7; TRBD2 matches 7 bases. CDR3 length: 13 residues. Germline-derived CDR1 and CDR2 are SGHVS and FNYEAQ. V shed 2 bases, J shed 5 bases, and the junction held 3 bases outside the gene matches. Here the CDR3 DNA reads TGTGCCAGCAGCTTAAACAGCGGGGACGAGCAGTACTTC. Protein sequence: CASSLNSGDEQYF.

This clone has only a few counts. The chain recombines TRBV30 with TRBJ1-5; 7 bases are shared with TRBD1. Germline-derived CDR1 and CDR2 are GTSNPN and SVGIG (reference sequence). V was pared by 1 base and J by 7 bases, with 4 bases of the junction left unmatched. The CDR3 sequence is 13 residues long. CDR3 sequence (DNA): TGTGCCTGGAGTGAGACAGGGTCCCAGCCCCAGCATTTT. The encoded protein is CAWSETGSQPQHF.

The chain couples TRBV4-2 to TRBJ2-1; D unresolved. There are 15 residues in the CDR3. Germline V CDR1 and CDR2: LGHNA, YNFKEQ. Deletions cut 1 base from V and 5 bases from J, with 12 bases between. CDR3 loop: CASSQAPSSDNEQFF. The CDR3 DNA is TGTGCCAGCAGCCAAGCCCCCTCATCGGACAATGAGCAGTTCTTC.